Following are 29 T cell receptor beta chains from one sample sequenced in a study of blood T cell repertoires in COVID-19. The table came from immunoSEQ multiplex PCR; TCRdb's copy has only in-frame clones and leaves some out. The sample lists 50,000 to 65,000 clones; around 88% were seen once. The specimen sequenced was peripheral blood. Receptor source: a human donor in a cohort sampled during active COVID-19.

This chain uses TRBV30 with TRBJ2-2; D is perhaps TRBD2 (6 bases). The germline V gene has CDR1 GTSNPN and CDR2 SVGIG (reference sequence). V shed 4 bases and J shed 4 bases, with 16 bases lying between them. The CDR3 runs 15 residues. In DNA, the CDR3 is TGTGCCTGGATGCCCGGGAGTTCGGGCACCGGGGAGCTGTTTTTT. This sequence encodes CAWMPGSSGTGELFF.

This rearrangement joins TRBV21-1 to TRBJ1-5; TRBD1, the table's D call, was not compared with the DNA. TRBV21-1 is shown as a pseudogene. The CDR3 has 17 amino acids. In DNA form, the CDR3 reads TGTGCCAGCAGCAAATCAGCAGACATCACGGGCAATCAGCCCCAGCATTTT. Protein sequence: CASSKSADITGNQPQHF.

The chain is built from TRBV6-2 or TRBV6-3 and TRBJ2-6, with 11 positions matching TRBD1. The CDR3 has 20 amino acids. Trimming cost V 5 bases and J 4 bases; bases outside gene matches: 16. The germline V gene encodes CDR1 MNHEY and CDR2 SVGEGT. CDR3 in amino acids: CASSLLRTGGRGTGANVLTF. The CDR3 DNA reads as TGTGCCAGCAGTCTACTAAGGACAGGGGGCAGGGGAACCGGGGCCAACGTCCTGACTTTC.

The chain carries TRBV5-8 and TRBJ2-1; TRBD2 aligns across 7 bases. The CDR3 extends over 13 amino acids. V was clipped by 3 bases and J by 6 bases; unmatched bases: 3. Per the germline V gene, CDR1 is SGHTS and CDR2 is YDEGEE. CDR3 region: CASSWDYTNEQFF. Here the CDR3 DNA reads TGTGCCAGCAGCTGGGACTACACCAATGAGCAGTTCTTC.

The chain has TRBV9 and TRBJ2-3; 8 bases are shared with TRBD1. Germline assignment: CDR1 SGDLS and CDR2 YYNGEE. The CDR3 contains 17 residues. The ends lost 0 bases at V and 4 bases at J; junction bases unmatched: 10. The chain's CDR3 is CASSVDDYRGVPDTQYF. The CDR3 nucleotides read TGTGCCAGCAGCGTAGATGACTACAGGGGGGTACCAGATACGCAGTATTTT.

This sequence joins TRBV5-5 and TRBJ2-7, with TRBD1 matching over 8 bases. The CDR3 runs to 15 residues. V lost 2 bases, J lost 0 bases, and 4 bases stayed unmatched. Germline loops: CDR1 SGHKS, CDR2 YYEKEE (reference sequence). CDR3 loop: CASSLSGGASYEQYF. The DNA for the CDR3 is TGTGCCAGCAGCTTATCAGGGGGCGCCTCCTACGAGCAGTACTTC. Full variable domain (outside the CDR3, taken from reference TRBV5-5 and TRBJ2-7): DAGVTQSPTHLIKTRGQQVTLRCSPISGHKSVSWYQQVLGQGPQFIFQYYEKEERGRGNFPDRFSARQFPNYSSELNVNALLLGDSALYLCASSLSGGASYEQYFGPGTRLTVT.

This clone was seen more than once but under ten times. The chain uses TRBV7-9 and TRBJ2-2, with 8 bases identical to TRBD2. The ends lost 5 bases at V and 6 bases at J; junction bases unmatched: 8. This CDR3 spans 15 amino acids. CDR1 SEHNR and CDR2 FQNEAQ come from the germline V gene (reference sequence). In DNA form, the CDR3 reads TGTGCCAGCAGCCCCGGGGGGGCTAGCTCCGGGGAGCTGTTTTTT. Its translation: CASSPGGASSGELFF.

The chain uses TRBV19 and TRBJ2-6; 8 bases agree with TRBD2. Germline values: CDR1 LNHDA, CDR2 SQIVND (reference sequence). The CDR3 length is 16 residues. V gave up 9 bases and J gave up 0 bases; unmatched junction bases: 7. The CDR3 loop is CASGGERTSGANVLTF. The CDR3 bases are TGTGCCAGCGGGGGGGAACGAACCTCTGGGGCCAACGTCCTGACTTTC.

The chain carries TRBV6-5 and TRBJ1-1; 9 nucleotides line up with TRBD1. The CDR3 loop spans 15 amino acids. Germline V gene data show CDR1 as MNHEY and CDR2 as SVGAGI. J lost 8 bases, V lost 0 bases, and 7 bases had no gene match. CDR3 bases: TGTGCCAGCAGTTACTCCGGGACAGGGTTCTTCGAAGCTTTCTTT. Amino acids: CASSYSGTGFFEAFF.

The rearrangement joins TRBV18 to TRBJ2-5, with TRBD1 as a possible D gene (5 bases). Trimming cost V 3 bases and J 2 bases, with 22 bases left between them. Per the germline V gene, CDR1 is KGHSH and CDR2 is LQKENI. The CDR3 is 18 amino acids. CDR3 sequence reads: CASSPKRRRQLGQETQYF. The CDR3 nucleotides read TGTGCCAGCTCACCGAAAAGAAGAAGACAGTTGGGGCAAGAGACCCAGTACTTC.

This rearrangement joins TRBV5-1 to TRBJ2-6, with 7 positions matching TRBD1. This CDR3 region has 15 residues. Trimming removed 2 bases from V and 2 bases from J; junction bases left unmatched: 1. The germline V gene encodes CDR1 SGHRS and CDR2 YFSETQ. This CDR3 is CASSFTGAGANVLTF. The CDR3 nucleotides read TGCGCCAGCAGCTTTACAGGGGCTGGGGCCAACGTCCTGACTTTC. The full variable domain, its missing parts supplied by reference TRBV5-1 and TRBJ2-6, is KAGVTQTPRYLIKTRGQQVTLSCSPISGHRSVSWYQQTPGQGLQFLFEYFSETQRNKGNFPGRFSGRQFSNSRSEMNVSTLELGDSALYLCASSFTGAGANVLTFGAGSRLTVL.

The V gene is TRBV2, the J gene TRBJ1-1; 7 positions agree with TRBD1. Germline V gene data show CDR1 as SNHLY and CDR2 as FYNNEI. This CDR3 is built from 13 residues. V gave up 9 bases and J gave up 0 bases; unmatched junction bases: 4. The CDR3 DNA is TGTGCCAGTAGGACAGGACTGAACACTGAAGCTTTCTTT. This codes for CASRTGLNTEAFF.

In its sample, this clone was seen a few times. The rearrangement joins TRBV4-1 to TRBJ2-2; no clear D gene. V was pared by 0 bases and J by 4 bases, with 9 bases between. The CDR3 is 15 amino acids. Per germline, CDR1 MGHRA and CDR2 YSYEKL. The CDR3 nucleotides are TGCGCCAGCAGCCAAGAAGAAACTTTCACCGGGGAGCTGTTTTTT. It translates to CASSQEETFTGELFF.

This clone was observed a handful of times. DNA of the CDR3: TGTGCCAGCAGCTTGGCACCCGCGACAGGCACCTACGAGCAGTACTTC. Amino acids: CASSLAPATGTYEQYF. This chain joins TRBV5-5 and TRBJ2-7, with TRBD1 as a possible D gene (6 bases). Germline lookup yields CDR1 SGHKS and CDR2 YYEKEE (reference sequence). The V end lost 0 bases, the J end lost 2 bases, and 15 bases lay between the germline ends. The CDR3 runs to 16 residues. The variable domain in full, completed from reference TRBV5-5 and TRBJ2-7, reads DAGVTQSPTHLIKTRGQQVTLRCSPISGHKSVSWYQQVLGQGPQFIFQYYEKEERGRGNFPDRFSARQFPNYSSELNVNALLLGDSALYLCASSLAPATGTYEQYFGPGTRLTVT.

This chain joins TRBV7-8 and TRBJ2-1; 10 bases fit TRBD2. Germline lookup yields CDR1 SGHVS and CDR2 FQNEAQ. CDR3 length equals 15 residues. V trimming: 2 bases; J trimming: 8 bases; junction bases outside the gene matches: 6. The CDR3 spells CASSLLAGALDEQFF. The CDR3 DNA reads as TGTGCCAGCAGCTTACTAGCGGGAGCCCTCGATGAGCAGTTCTTC.

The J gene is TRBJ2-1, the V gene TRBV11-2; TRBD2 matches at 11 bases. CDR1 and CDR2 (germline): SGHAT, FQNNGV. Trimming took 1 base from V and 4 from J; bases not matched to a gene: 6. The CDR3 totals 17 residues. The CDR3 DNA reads TGTGCCAGCAGCTTAGGGCTAGCGGGGGGCATATACAATGAGCAGTTCTTC. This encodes CASSLGLAGGIYNEQFF. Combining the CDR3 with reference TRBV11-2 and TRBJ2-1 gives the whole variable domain EAGVAQSPRYKIIEKRQSVAFWCNPISGHATLYWYQQILGQGPKLLIQFQNNGVVDDSQLPKDRFSAERLKGVDSTLKIQPAKLEDSAVYLCASSLGLAGGIYNEQFFGPGTRLTVL.

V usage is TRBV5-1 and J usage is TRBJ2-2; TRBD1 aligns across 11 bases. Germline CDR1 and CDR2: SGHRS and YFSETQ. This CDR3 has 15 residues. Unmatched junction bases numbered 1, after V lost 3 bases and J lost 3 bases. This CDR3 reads CASSWGQGDTGELFF. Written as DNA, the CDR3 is TGCGCCAGCAGCTGGGGACAGGGGGACACCGGGGAGCTGTTTTTT. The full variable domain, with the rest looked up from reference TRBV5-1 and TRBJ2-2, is KAGVTQTPRYLIKTRGQQVTLSCSPISGHRSVSWYQQTPGQGLQFLFEYFSETQRNKGNFPGRFSGRQFSNSRSEMNVSTLELGDSALYLCASSWGQGDTGELFFGEGSRLTVL.

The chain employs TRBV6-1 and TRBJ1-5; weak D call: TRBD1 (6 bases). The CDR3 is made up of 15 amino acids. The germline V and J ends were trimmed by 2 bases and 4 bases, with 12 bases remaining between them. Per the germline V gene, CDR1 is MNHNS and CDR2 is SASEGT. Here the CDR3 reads CASSEFVQGNQPQHF. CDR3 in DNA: TGTGCCAGCAGTGAATTTGTACAGGGTAATCAGCCCCAGCATTTT.

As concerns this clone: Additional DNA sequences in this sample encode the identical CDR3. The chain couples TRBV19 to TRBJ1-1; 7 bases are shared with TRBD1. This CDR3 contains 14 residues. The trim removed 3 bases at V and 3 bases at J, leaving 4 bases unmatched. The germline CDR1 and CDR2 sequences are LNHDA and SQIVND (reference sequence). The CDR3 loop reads CASSIIDRDTEAFF. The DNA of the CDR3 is TGTGCCAGTAGTATCATTGACAGGGACACTGAAGCTTTCTTT.

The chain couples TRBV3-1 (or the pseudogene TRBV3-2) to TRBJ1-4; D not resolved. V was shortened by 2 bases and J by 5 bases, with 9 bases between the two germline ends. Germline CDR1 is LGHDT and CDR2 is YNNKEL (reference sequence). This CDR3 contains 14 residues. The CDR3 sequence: CASSQNWRNEKLFF. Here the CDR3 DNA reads TGTGCCAGCAGCCAAAACTGGAGGAATGAAAAACTGTTTTTT.

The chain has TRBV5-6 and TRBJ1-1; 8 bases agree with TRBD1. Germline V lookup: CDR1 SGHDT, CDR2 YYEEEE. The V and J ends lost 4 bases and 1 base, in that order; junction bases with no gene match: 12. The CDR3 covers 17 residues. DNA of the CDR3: TGTGCCAGCAGCCTGGGCCCTCCGGGACAGGCGAACACTGAAGCTTTCTTT. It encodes CASSLGPPGQANTEAFF.

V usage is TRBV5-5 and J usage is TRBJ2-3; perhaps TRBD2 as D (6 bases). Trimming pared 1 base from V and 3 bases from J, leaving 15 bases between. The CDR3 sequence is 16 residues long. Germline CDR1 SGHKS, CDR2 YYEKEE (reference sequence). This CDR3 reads CASSLQWVAGTDTQYF. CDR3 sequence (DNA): TGTGCCAGCAGCTTGCAATGGGTTGCGGGGACAGATACGCAGTATTTT. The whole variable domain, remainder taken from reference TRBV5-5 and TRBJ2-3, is DAGVTQSPTHLIKTRGQQVTLRCSPISGHKSVSWYQQVLGQGPQFIFQYYEKEERGRGNFPDRFSARQFPNYSSELNVNALLLGDSALYLCASSLQWVAGTDTQYFGPGTRLTVL.

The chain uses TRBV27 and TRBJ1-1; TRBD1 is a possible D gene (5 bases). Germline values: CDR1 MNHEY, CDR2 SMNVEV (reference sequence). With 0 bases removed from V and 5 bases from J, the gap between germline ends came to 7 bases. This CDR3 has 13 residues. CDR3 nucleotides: TGTGCCAGCAGTTTATCTCGGGGGACTGAAGCTTTCTTT. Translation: CASSLSRGTEAFF.

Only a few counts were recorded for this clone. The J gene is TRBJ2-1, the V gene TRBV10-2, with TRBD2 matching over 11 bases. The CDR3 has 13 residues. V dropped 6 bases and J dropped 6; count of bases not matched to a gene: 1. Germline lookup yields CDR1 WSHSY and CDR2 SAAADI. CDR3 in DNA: TGCGCCAGCAGACTAGCGGGGGCCAATGAGCAGTTCTTC. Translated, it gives CASRLAGANEQFF.

CDR3 amino acids: CASSLRGGTSGRAYEQYF. In DNA form, the CDR3 reads TGTGCCAGCAGTTTACGAGGCGGCACTAGCGGGAGGGCTTACGAGCAGTACTTC. The chain employs TRBV27 and TRBJ2-7; 13 bases are a match to TRBD2. Germline CDR1 and CDR2: MNHEY and SMNVEV (reference sequence). There are 18 residues in the CDR3. J lost 4 bases, V lost 2 bases, and 11 bases had no gene match.

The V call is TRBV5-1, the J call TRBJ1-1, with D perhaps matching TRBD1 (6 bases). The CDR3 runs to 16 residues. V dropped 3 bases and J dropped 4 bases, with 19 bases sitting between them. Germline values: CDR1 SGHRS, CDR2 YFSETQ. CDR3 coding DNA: TGCGCCAGCAGCTCAGGGGCCAGGGTGGGGTTCACTGAAGCTTTCTTT. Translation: CASSSGARVGFTEAFF.

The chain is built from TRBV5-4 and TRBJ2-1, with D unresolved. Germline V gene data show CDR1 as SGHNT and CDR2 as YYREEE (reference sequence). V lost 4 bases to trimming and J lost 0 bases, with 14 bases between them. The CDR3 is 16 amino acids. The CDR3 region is CASSTLVSSSYNEQFF. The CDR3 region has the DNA TGTGCCAGCAGCACCCTAGTTTCTAGCTCCTACAATGAGCAGTTCTTC.

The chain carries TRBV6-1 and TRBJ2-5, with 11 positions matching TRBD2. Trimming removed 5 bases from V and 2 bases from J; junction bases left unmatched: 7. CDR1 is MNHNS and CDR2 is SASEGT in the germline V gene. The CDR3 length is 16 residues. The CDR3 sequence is CASSQGPSGGQETQYF. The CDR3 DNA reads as TGTGCCAGCAGTCAAGGGCCTAGCGGGGGGCAAGAGACCCAGTACTTC.

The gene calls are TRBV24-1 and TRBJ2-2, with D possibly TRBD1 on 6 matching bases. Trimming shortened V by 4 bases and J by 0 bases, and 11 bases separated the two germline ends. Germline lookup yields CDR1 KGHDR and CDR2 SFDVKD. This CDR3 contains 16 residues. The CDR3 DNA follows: TGTGCCACCAGTGACCCGACAGGCTCGAACACCGGGGAGCTGTTTTTT. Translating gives CATSDPTGSNTGELFF.